What follows are 27 T cell receptor beta chains derived from one specimen sequenced in a study of blood T cell repertoires in COVID-19 (TCRdb year 2020). The library was built by means of the immunoSEQ multiplex PCR assay. The table comes from immuneACCESS by way of TCRdb, which keeps in-frame sequences with V and J called. Part of the clones is missing from these tables; in studies checked, under half for an unresolved V gene and the rest for unknown reasons. The sample contains about 240,000 clones, about nine tenths of them found a single time. The ten largest clones take up around 2.6% of the sample. Material for sequencing was PBMCs or T cells enriched from blood (not recorded which). The receptors shown here come from a woman aged 25-40 years with acute COVID-19.

This clone was observed a single time. This sequence joins TRBV13 and TRBJ2-4, with TRBD1 as a possible D gene (5 bases). This CDR3 has 17 amino acids. Trimming removed 0 bases from V and 1 base from J, with 13 bases in between. Germline CDR1 PRHDT, CDR2 FYEKMQ (reference sequence). DNA for the CDR3: TGTGCCAGCAGCTTAGGTGCTCTACAGGAGGCCAAAAACATTCAGTACTTC. Translating it yields CASSLGALQEAKNIQYF. Variable domain in full (rest from reference TRBV13 and TRBJ2-4): AAGVIQSPRHLIKEKRETATLKCYPIPRHDTVYWYQQGPGQDPQFLISFYEKMQSDKGSIPDRFSAQQFSDYHSELNMSSLELGDSALYFCASSLGALQEAKNIQYFGAGTRLSVL.

The J gene is TRBJ1-6, the V gene TRBV19; 7 bases are shared with TRBD1. V lost 5 bases to trimming and J lost 8 bases; unmatched junction nucleotides: 12. Per the germline V gene, CDR1 is LNHDA and CDR2 is SQIVND (reference sequence). This CDR3 comprises 16 residues. CDR3 sequence: CASSVYSGTEDSPLHF. CDR3 in DNA: TGTGCCAGTAGTGTTTATTCCGGGACAGAGGATTCACCCCTCCACTTT.

The J gene is TRBJ2-6, the V gene TRBV30; D uncertain. Trimming cost V 0 bases and J 1 base, with 7 bases left between them. This CDR3 region has 15 residues. CDR1 and CDR2 from the germline V gene are GTSNPN and SVGIG (reference sequence). The CDR3 sequence is CAWSVLGSGANVLTF. The CDR3 region has the DNA TGTGCCTGGAGTGTACTCGGTTCTGGGGCCAACGTCCTGACTTTC.

The rearrangement uses TRBV24-1 and TRBJ2-7; the D is unclear. The V end was cut by 2 bases, the J end by 0 bases, with 4 bases between. The CDR3 is 13 amino acids. The germline gives CDR1 KGHDR, CDR2 SFDVKD. CDR3 loop: CATSDSSSYEQYF. DNA for the CDR3: TGTGCCACCAGTGATTCTAGCTCCTACGAGCAGTACTTC.

This clone was observed a single time. The gene calls are TRBV5-8 and TRBJ2-1; D not resolved. Trimming removed 2 bases at V and 7 bases at J, with 7 bases between. Germline lookup yields CDR1 SGHTS and CDR2 YDEGEE. CDR3 length equals 12 residues. The CDR3 spells CASSLEENEQFF. The CDR3 DNA sequence: TGTGCCAGCAGCTTAGAGGAAAATGAGCAGTTCTTC.

The chain combines TRBV5-6 with TRBJ1-2; the match to TRBD1 covers 11 bases. V dropped 4 bases and J dropped 8; count of bases not matched to a gene: 7. The CDR3 loop spans 14 amino acids. In germline, CDR1 is SGHDT, CDR2 YYEEEE. The CDR3 coding sequence is TGTGCCAGCAGCCCCCGGGACAGGGGGTTAGGCTACACCTTC. Its translation: CASSPRDRGLGYTF.

J is TRBJ1-5 and V is TRBV19; a possible D gene is TRBD1 (6 bases). Germline V gene lookup returns CDR1 LNHDA and CDR2 SQIVND (reference sequence). The CDR3 spans 15 residues. V lost 3 bases and J 4 bases, leaving 13 bases between the germline ends. The CDR3 loop reads CASSIVSQGNQPQHF. DNA of the CDR3: TGTGCCAGTAGTATTGTTTCCCAGGGGAATCAGCCCCAGCATTTT. Full variable domain (rest looked up from reference TRBV19 and TRBJ1-5): DGGITQSPKYLFRKEGQNVTLSCEQNLNHDAMYWYRQDPGQGLRLIYYSQIVNDFQKGDIAEGYSVSREKKESFPLTVTSAQKNPTAFYLCASSIVSQGNQPQHFGDGTRLSIL.

This clone has only one observation. DNA for the CDR3: TGCGCCAGCAGCCTCGGGACAGGGGATATGAGCAATCAGCCCCAGCATTTT. Its translation is CASSLGTGDMSNQPQHF. The chain is built from TRBV5-1 and TRBJ1-5, with TRBD1 matching over 10 bases. This CDR3 has 17 residues. J lost 1 base, V lost 4 bases, and 8 bases had no gene match. CDR1 and CDR2 (germline): SGHRS, YFSETQ.

The rearrangement links TRBV3-1 (or the pseudogene TRBV3-2) to TRBJ2-3; a possible D gene is TRBD2 (6 bases). Between the trimmed V and J ends, which lost 1 base and 0 bases, there was a span of 11 bases. Germline assignment: CDR1 LGHDT and CDR2 YNNKEL (reference sequence). This CDR3 contains 16 residues. CDR3 coding DNA: TGTGCCAGCAGCCAAGGGTTCGGGACTAGCACAGATACGCAGTATTTT. Amino acids: CASSQGFGTSTDTQYF.

This chain links TRBV7-2 with TRBJ1-6; perhaps TRBD1 as D (5 bases). V was shortened by 0 bases and J by 8 bases, with 20 bases between the two germline ends. The CDR3 runs 18 residues. Germline V CDR1 and CDR2: SGHTA, FQGNSA. This chain's CDR3 is CASSLARGVFSQDSPLHF. In DNA form, the CDR3 reads TGTGCCAGCAGCTTAGCACGGGGGGTATTTTCTCAGGATTCACCCCTCCACTTT.

The genes are TRBV7-2 and TRBJ1-6, with 10 bases matching TRBD1. Germline values: CDR1 SGHTA, CDR2 FQGNSA. The CDR3 is 12 amino acids. V was clipped by 2 bases and J by 16 bases; unmatched bases: 2. Here the CDR3 DNA reads TGTGCCAGCAGCTTACTGGACAGGGGGCTCCACTTT. This codes for CASSLLDRGLHF.

The chain couples TRBV4-3 to TRBJ2-3; D is ambiguous. The CDR3 runs 14 residues. From germline, CDR1 is LGHNA and CDR2 YSLEER. V lost 2 bases to trimming and J lost 1 base, with 7 bases between them. CDR3 sequence: CASSQMGGTDTQYF. DNA for the CDR3: TGCGCCAGCAGCCAAATGGGCGGCACAGATACGCAGTATTTT.

The V and J genes are TRBV29-1 and TRBJ1-4; weak D call: TRBD1 (6 bases). The germline gives CDR1 SQVTM, CDR2 ANQGSEA. This CDR3 is built from 13 residues. V lost 5 bases to trimming and J lost 3 bases, with 10 bases between them. The CDR3 region is CSVPGAANEKLFF. In nucleotides, the CDR3 is TGCAGCGTTCCAGGGGCGGCTAATGAAAAACTGTTTTTT.

This clone is a singleton in its sample. J is TRBJ1-1 and V is TRBV4-3, with 10 bases aligning to TRBD1. Germline CDR1 reads LGHNA; CDR2 reads YSLEER. J gave up 2 bases and V 1 base, and 7 bases lay outside the gene matches. This CDR3 is built from 17 residues. The CDR3 here is CASSQVPGQGINTEAFF. Written as DNA, the CDR3 is TGCGCCAGCAGCCAAGTCCCGGGACAGGGGATAAACACTGAAGCTTTCTTT.

The rearrangement uses TRBV4-3 and TRBJ2-3; TRBD1 is a possible D gene (6 bases). CDR1 and CDR2 (germline): LGHNA, YSLEER. Trimming stripped 4 bases from V and 0 bases from J, with 11 bases between. The CDR3 loop spans 15 amino acids. DNA of the CDR3: TGCGCCAGCAGCCCCGGGACACCTAGCACAGATACGCAGTATTTT. Protein sequence: CASSPGTPSTDTQYF.

This CDR3 is CASSLSGALDGYTF. CDR3 coding DNA: TGTGCCAGCAGCTTAAGTGGGGCGCTGGATGGCTACACCTTC. The chain couples TRBV7-9 to TRBJ1-2; weak D call: TRBD1 (5 bases). Trimming removed 2 bases from V and 6 bases from J, with 13 bases in between. The CDR3 sequence is 14 residues long. From germline, CDR1 is SEHNR and CDR2 FQNEAQ (reference sequence).

As to this clone: This CDR3 is also generated by other DNA sequences in the sample. The V gene is TRBV7-9, the J gene TRBJ1-3, with D possibly being TRBD1 (5 bases). The germline gives CDR1 SEHNR, CDR2 FQNEAQ (reference sequence). Trimming took 5 bases from V and 0 from J, leaving 11 bases between them. This CDR3 is built from 15 residues. CDR3: CASSPQGFSGNTIYF. As DNA, the CDR3 is TGTGCCAGCAGCCCTCAGGGTTTCTCTGGAAACACCATATATTTT.

The rearrangement links TRBV28 to TRBJ1-2, with 9 bases fitting TRBD1. There are 13 residues in the CDR3. Germline values: CDR1 MDHEN, CDR2 SYDVKM. After removal of 8 bases from V and 3 bases from J, the junction contained 4 bases not matched to a gene. The CDR3 loop is CASGGTGYYGYTF. The CDR3 nucleotides are TGTGCCAGCGGGGGGACAGGGTACTATGGCTACACCTTC.

This clone was detected a few times. The V call is TRBV4-1, the J call TRBJ2-1, with D tentatively TRBD2 (6 bases). Germline V gives CDR1 MGHRA, CDR2 YSYEKL. Trimming took 4 bases from V and 8 from J, leaving 15 bases between them. CDR3 size: 14 residues. CDR3: CASSPKREAYEQFF. The CDR3 nucleotides are TGCGCCAGCAGCCCAAAGAGGGAGGCCTATGAGCAGTTCTTC.

J is TRBJ1-2 and V is TRBV14; possibly TRBD1 for D (6 bases). Between the trimmed V and J ends, which lost 0 bases and 5 bases, there was a span of 16 bases. Germline-derived CDR1 and CDR2 are SGHDN and FVKESK. This CDR3 is built from 16 residues. CDR3 in DNA: TGTGCCAGCAGCCAAGATCTGGGTGGTCAGGGGTATGGCTACACCTTC. Translating it yields CASSQDLGGQGYGYTF. The full variable domain, its missing parts supplied by reference TRBV14 and TRBJ1-2, is EAGVTQFPSHSVIEKGQTVTLRCDPISGHDNLYWYRRVMGKEIKFLLHFVKESKQDESGMPNNRFLAERTGGTYSTLKVQPAELEDSGVYFCASSQDLGGQGYGYTFGSGTRLTVV.

The rearrangement links TRBV7-9 to TRBJ2-1; D not resolved. V was clipped by 1 base and J by 12 bases, with 13 bases between them. Germline V CDR1 and CDR2: SEHNR, FQNEAQ (reference sequence). There are 13 residues in the CDR3. The CDR3 DNA follows: TGTGCCAGCAGCTTAGGGCAGCGAAGTGGGCAGTTCTTC. Translated, it gives CASSLGQRSGQFF.

This clone was seen only a few times. The sample has other DNA sequences that encode this CDR3 too. This rearrangement joins TRBV5-1 to TRBJ2-5, with 15 bases lining up with TRBD2. The J segment lost 5 bases and the V segment lost 2 bases, leaving 7 bases of the junction unmatched. CDR1 and CDR2 from the germline V gene are SGHRS and YFSETQ. The CDR3 loop spans 17 amino acids. The DNA for the CDR3 is TGCGCCAGCAGCTTTACCTCCGGGACTAGCGGGGGGGAGACCCAGTACTTC. Translation: CASSFTSGTSGGETQYF. The full variable domain, completed using reference TRBV5-1 and TRBJ2-5, is KAGVTQTPRYLIKTRGQQVTLSCSPISGHRSVSWYQQTPGQGLQFLFEYFSETQRNKGNFPGRFSGRQFSNSRSEMNVSTLELGDSALYLCASSFTSGTSGGETQYFGPGTRLLVL.

CDR3 DNA: TGTGCCAGCAGTCCGGGAGGGGGCGACTTTAACTATGGCTACACCTTC. It codes for CASSPGGGDFNYGYTF. The rearrangement joins TRBV6-2 or TRBV6-3 to TRBJ1-2; 7 bases are shared with TRBD1. The CDR3 is made up of 16 amino acids. CDR1 is MNHEY, CDR2 SVGEGT, per germline. Unmatched junction bases numbered 10, after V lost 5 bases and J lost 1 base.

The chain couples TRBV5-4 to TRBJ1-2; the match to TRBD1 covers 7 bases. This CDR3 spans 16 amino acids. V was clipped by 2 bases and J by 2 bases; unmatched bases: 9. Germline V lookup: CDR1 SGHNT, CDR2 YYREEE (reference sequence). As DNA, the CDR3 is TGTGCCAGCAGCTTCCCCGGGACAGAGAGAAACTATGGCTACACCTTC. Encoded protein: CASSFPGTERNYGYTF.

The rearrangement joins TRBV4-1 to TRBJ2-1; no definite D call. This CDR3 is built from 15 residues. Germline V gene lookup returns CDR1 MGHRA and CDR2 YSYEKL. V lost 5 bases, J lost 5 bases, and 16 bases lay in between. CDR3 nucleotide sequence: TGCGCCAGCAGCGTCGATCCGGCCGACAACAATGAGCAGTTCTTC. Translated, it gives CASSVDPADNNEQFF.

The chain couples TRBV4-3 to TRBJ1-2, with D possibly matching TRBD1 (5 bases). The CDR3 consists of 14 residues. Germline assignment: CDR1 LGHNA and CDR2 YSLEER. With 0 bases removed from V and 4 bases from J, the gap between germline ends came to 9 bases. The CDR3 reads CASSQDQGTYGYTF. The DNA for the CDR3 is TGCGCCAGCAGCCAAGATCAGGGAACCTATGGCTACACCTTC.

This clone was detected once. The V call is TRBV6-2 or TRBV6-3, the J call TRBJ2-2; 15 bases agree with TRBD2. CDR3 length: 19 amino acids. With V trimmed by 2 bases and J by 7 bases, 11 bases remained unmatched. Germline V gene sequence: CDR1 MNHEY, CDR2 SVGEGT. In nucleotides, the CDR3 is TGTGCCAGCAGTTACCCCGGGACTAGCGGGGGGAGCTACGTCGGGGAGCTGTTTTTT. Encoded protein: CASSYPGTSGGSYVGELFF.